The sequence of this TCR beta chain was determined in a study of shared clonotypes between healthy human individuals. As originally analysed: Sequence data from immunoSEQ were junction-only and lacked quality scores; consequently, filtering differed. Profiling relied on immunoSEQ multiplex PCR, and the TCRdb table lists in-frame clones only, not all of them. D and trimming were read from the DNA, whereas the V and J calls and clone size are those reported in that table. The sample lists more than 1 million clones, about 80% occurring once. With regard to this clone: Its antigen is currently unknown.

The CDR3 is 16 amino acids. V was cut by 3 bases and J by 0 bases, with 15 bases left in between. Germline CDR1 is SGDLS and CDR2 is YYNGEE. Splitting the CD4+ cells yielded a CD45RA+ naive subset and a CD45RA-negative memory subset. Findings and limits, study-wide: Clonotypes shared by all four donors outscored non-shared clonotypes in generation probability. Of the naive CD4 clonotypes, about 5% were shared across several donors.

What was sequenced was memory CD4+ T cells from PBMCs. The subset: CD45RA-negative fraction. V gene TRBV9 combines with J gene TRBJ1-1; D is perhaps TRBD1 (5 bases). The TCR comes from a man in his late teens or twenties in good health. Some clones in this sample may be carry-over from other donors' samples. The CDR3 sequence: CASSGLRESLNTEAFF. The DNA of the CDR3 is TGTGCCAGCAGCGGACTCAGGGAGTCTCTGAACACTGAAGCTTTCTTT.